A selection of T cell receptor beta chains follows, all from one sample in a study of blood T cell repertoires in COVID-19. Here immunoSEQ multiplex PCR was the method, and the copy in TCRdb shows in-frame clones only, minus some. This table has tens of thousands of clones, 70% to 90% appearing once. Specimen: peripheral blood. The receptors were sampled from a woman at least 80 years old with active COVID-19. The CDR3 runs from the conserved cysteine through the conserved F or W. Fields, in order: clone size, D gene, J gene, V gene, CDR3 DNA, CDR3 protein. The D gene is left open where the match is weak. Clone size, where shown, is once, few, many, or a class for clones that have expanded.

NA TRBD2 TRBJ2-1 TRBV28 TGTGCCAGCAGTTGGGGGGGACTAGAACCCAGGGAGCAGTTCTTC CASSWGGLEPREQFF
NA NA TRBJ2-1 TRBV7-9 TGTGCCAGCAGCTTAAGGGAGTTCGGTGAGCAGTTCTTC CASSLREFGEQFF
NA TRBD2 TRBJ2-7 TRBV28 TGTGCCAGCATACCTAGCGGGGTATACTACGAGCAGTACTTC CASIPSGVYYEQYF
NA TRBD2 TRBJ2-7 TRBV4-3 TGCGCCAGCAGCCAAGGGGGTCGGGCTAGCGGACCGTACGAGCAGTACTTC CASSQGGRASGPYEQYF
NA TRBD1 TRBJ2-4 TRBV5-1 TGCGCCAGCAGCTTGGCACAGGGGGAGTACATTCAGTACTTC CASSLAQGEYIQYF
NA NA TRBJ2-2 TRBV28 TGTGCCACCACCGCGGGTACCACCGGGGAGCTGTTTTTT CATTAGTTGELFF
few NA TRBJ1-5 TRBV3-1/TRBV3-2 TGTGCCAGCAGCCAAGGGGCAGGGTATCAGCCCCAGCATTTT CASSQGAGYQPQHF
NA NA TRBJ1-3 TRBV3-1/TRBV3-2 TGTGCCAGCAGCCGAACTATGCTAGGGAGCTCTGGAAACACCATATATTTT CASSRTMLGSSGNTIYF
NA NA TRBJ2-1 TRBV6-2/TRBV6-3 TGTGCCAGCAGGCCTCTAGCAGCCTCCTACAATGAGCAGTTCTTC CASRPLAASYNEQFF
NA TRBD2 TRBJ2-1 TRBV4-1 TGCGCCAGCAGCCGAAGCCCAGCGGGACCACGCTCCTACAATGAGCAGTTCTTC CASSRSPAGPRSYNEQFF
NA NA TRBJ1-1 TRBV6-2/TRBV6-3 TGTGCCAGCAGCCCCTACACTGAAGCTTTCTTT CASSPYTEAFF
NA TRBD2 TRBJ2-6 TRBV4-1 TGCGCCAGCAGCCACCTCGGACTAGCAGATCCCTCTGGGGCCAACGTCCTGACTTTC CASSHLGLADPSGANVLTF